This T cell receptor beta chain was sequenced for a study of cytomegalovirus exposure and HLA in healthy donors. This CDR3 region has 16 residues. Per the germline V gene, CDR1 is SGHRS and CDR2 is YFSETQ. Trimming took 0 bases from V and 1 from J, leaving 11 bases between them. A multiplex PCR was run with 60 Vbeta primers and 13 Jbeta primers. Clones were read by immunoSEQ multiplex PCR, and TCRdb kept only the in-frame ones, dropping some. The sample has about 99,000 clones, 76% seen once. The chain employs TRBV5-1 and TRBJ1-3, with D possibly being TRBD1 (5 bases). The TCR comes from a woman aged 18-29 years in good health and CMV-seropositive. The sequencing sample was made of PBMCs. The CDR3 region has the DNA TGCGCCAGCAGCTTGGCGCGGGGGAATTCTGGAAACACCATATATTTT. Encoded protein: CASSLARGNSGNTIYF.